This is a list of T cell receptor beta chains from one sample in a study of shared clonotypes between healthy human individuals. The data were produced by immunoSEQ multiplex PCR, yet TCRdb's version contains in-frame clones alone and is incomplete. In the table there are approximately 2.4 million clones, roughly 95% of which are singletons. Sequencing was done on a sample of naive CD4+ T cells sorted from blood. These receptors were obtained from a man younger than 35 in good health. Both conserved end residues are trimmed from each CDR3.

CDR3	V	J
ASSPISYNSPLH	TRBV6-5	TRBJ1-6
ASSRQGIGEQY	TRBV7-3	TRBJ2-7
ASFRDSAYEQY	TRBV2	TRBJ2-7
ASRGDVEKLF	TRBV6-6	TRBJ1-4
ASSLEGIYGGANTQY	TRBV5-1	TRBJ2-3
ASSGNLAGGPDEQF	TRBV10-1	TRBJ2-1
ASSLFGSGGSYEQY	TRBV28	TRBJ2-7
AWSEKRFSYNEQF	TRBV30	TRBJ2-1
ASSPRQDPIQQY	TRBV7-9	TRBJ2-7
ASSQDGGQSSGNTIY	TRBV4-1	TRBJ1-3
ASSPGQGAQTYGYT	TRBV19	TRBJ1-2
ATSRVGIGTGYEQY	TRBV15	TRBJ2-7
ASTAGSYLEAF	TRBV25-1	TRBJ1-1
ASSLEGRRAKNIQY	TRBV5-4	TRBJ2-4
ATSWGRASYEQY	TRBV6-5	TRBJ2-7
ASSPTGANQPQH	TRBV5-6	TRBJ1-5
ASSVRGEGNYGYT	TRBV9	TRBJ1-2
ASSYGGTSGQETQY	TRBV6-5	TRBJ2-5